What follows are 22 T cell receptor beta chains derived from one specimen sequenced in a study of early T cells in non-severe SARS-CoV-2 infection. Each CDR3 protein gets one entry after TCRdb re-called the 5' RACE reads with MiXCR. Of over 75,000 distinct CDR3 sequences in the sample, about 15% were seen once. The sequencing sample was made of whole blood. All receptors come from an adult who was a healthcare worker with PCR-confirmed SARS-CoV-2 infection or an uninfected control (not recorded which).

The rearrangement links TRBV12-3 or TRBV12-4 to TRBJ2-1; a possible D gene is TRBD2 (5 bases). The CDR3 extends over 12 amino acids. V was pared by 8 bases and J by 3 bases, with 8 bases between. The CDR3 protein is CASGRHYNEQFF. The DNA for the CDR3 is TGTGCCAGCGGGAGACACTACAATGAGCAGTTCTTC.

V and J are TRBV28 and TRBJ2-3; D unresolved. Germline V gene data show CDR1 as MDHEN and CDR2 as SYDVKM. V lost 2 bases to trimming and J lost 4 bases, with 10 bases between them. This CDR3 has 14 residues. The CDR3 region has the DNA TGTGCCAGCAGTTTAGTGGGATACTCAGATACGCAGTATTTT. It encodes CASSLVGYSDTQYF.

This clonotype was counted ten times or more. The J gene is TRBJ2-7, the V gene TRBV7-2; D is possibly TRBD2 (6 bases). The CDR3 is made up of 14 amino acids. Per germline, CDR1 SGHTA and CDR2 FQGNSA. Between the trimmed V and J ends, which lost 5 bases and 6 bases, there was a span of 17 bases. The CDR3 protein is CASSVPLERAEQYF. The CDR3 bases are TGTGCCAGCAGCGTCCCTCTAGAGCGGGCCGAGCAGTACTTC. The entire variable domain, with the rest obtained from reference TRBV7-2 and TRBJ2-7, is as follows: GAGVSQSPSNKVTEKGKDVELRCDPISGHTALYWYRQSLGQGLEFLIYFQGNSAPDKSGLPSDRFSAERTGGSVSTLTIQRTQQEDSAVYLCASSVPLERAEQYFGPGTRLTVT.

The chain uses TRBV28 and TRBJ2-7; perhaps D is TRBD1 or TRBD2 (6 bases each). Trimming cost V 10 bases and J 10 bases, with 17 bases left between them. There are 11 residues in the CDR3. Germline CDR1 and CDR2: MDHEN and SYDVKM. The CDR3 DNA sequence: TGTGCCACCCTACAGGACGGGGGCCAGTACTTC. The encoded protein is CATLQDGGQYF.

The CDR3 DNA reads TGCAGTGCTAGAGGGTTGCTAGCGGGAACTAGCTCCTACAATGAGCAGTTCTTC. Translation gives CSARGLLAGTSSYNEQFF. This chain joins TRBV20-1 and TRBJ2-1; 9 nucleotides align to TRBD2. Germline-derived CDR1 and CDR2 are DFQATT and SNEGSKA (reference sequence). This CDR3 has 18 residues. After removal of 1 base from V and 0 bases from J, the junction contained 10 bases not matched to a gene.

The rearrangement links TRBV7-9 to TRBJ2-7; D may be TRBD1 (5 bases). The CDR3 is 14 amino acids. The germline V and J ends were trimmed by 7 bases and 0 bases, with 13 bases remaining between them. CDR1 is SEHNR, CDR2 FQNEAQ, per germline (reference sequence). CDR3 bases: TGTGCCAGCATGGGGCAGGAGAACTCCTACGAGCAGTACTTC. This translates into CASMGQENSYEQYF.

The table lists this clonotype with a few counts. The J gene is TRBJ1-2, the V gene TRBV9; D is undetermined. V gave up 0 bases and J gave up 2 bases, with 5 bases separating them. Looked up from germline, CDR1 is SGDLS and CDR2 is YYNGEE. The CDR3 consists of 13 residues. This CDR3 is CASSVDSNYGYTF. CDR3 bases: TGTGCCAGCAGCGTAGACTCAAACTATGGCTACACCTTC.

The sample holds a few counts of this clonotype. This is likely a read error, given that the CDR3 carries no conserved phenylalanine or tryptophan at its end. Because the CDR3's place on the DNA is in doubt, the DNA is left out and the CDR3 is given as listed by TCRdb. The chain joins TRBV28 to TRBJ1-5. Both ends counted, the CDR3 spans 12 residues. Germline lookup yields CDR1 MDHEN and CDR2 SYDVKM. The CDR3 sequence is CASSFLPINLLI.

This clonotype was detected only once. The gene calls are TRBV29-1 and TRBJ1-2, with a tentative D call TRBD1 (5 bases). The germline gives CDR1 SQVTM, CDR2 ANQGSEA. This CDR3 is built from 11 residues. The ends were cut back, 7 bases at V and 4 bases at J, with 10 bases in the middle. The CDR3 region is CSATGTYGYTF. As DNA, the CDR3 is TGCAGCGCAACGGGGACCTATGGCTACACCTTC.

This clonotype came up a few times. This rearrangement joins TRBV28 to TRBJ2-4; D is unclear. The CDR3 runs 11 residues. Deletions cut 7 bases from V and 8 bases from J, with 9 bases between. Per germline, CDR1 MDHEN and CDR2 SYDVKM. The CDR3 loop reads CASTDTHIQYF. In DNA, the CDR3 is TGTGCCAGCACTGACACCCACATTCAGTACTTC.

The chain uses TRBV7-9 and TRBJ2-7, with D uncertain. V lost 3 bases and J 2 bases, leaving 8 bases between the germline ends. The CDR3 extends over 13 amino acids. The germline gives CDR1 SEHNR, CDR2 FQNEAQ (reference sequence). CDR3: CASSFSGAYEQYF. CDR3 nucleotides: TGTGCCAGCAGCTTTAGTGGGGCCTACGAGCAGTACTTC.

This clonotype was seen a handful of times. The rearrangement uses TRBV20-1 and TRBJ2-7, with unresolved D. There are 13 residues in the CDR3. The germline V and J ends were trimmed by 7 bases and 2 bases, with 15 bases remaining between them. Germline CDR1 DFQATT, CDR2 SNEGSKA (reference sequence). CDR3 coding DNA: TGCAGTGAGGCAGACCTTAAACCCTACGAGCAGTACTTC. Protein sequence: CSEADLKPYEQYF.

The rearrangement uses TRBV6-5 and TRBJ2-7; 7 nucleotides agree with TRBD2. Germline CDR1 and CDR2: MNHEY and SVGAGI. The ends lost 7 bases at V and 3 bases at J; junction bases unmatched: 12. The CDR3 spans 15 residues. This CDR3 is CASTDGASGYYEQYF. The CDR3, as DNA: TGTGCCAGCACCGATGGGGCTAGCGGCTACTACGAGCAGTACTTC.

The chain uses TRBV6-2 or TRBV6-3 and TRBJ2-7, with D maybe TRBD1 (6 bases). The V gene's germline CDR1 is MNHEY and CDR2 SVGEGT. Between the trimmed V and J ends, which lost 6 bases and 4 bases, there was a span of 13 bases. The CDR3 is 13 residues long. For the CDR3, the DNA is TGTGCCAGCAGCTACAGGGATAGGTACGAGCAGTACTTC. Amino acid sequence: CASSYRDRYEQYF.

This clonotype was observed at least ten times. V gene TRBV20-1 combines with J gene TRBJ2-7, with TRBD2 matching 8 bases. CDR1 and CDR2 (germline): DFQATT, SNEGSKA (reference sequence). The CDR3 loop spans 13 amino acids. With V trimmed by 1 base and J by 5 bases, 4 bases remained unmatched. The CDR3 spells CSARGFSGNEQYF. CDR3 sequence (DNA): TGCAGTGCTAGAGGTTTTAGCGGGAACGAGCAGTACTTC.

The chain uses TRBV28 and TRBJ2-7, with D tentatively TRBD1 or TRBD2 (5 bases each). There are 14 residues in the CDR3. V was shortened by 5 bases and J by 12 bases, with 23 bases between the two germline ends. Germline V gene lookup returns CDR1 MDHEN and CDR2 SYDVKM. The CDR3 coding sequence is TGTGCCAGCAGTCCGATAGAGGGACGTAGGTCGCGGTACTTC. Translating it yields CASSPIEGRRSRYF.

DNA of the CDR3: TGTGCCAGCACGGAGAGCTCCTACGAGCAGTACTTC. It is translated as CASTESSYEQYF. The V and J genes are TRBV28 and TRBJ2-7; D unclear. The V gene lost 7 bases and the J gene lost 0 bases, with 7 bases spanning the gap. CDR3 size: 12 residues. The germline gives CDR1 MDHEN, CDR2 SYDVKM.

The chain is built from TRBV7-8 and TRBJ2-3, with 12 bases lining up with TRBD2. This CDR3 is 17 amino acids long. J was trimmed by 4 bases and V by 5 bases; bases with no gene match: 10. Germline V lookup: CDR1 SGHVS, CDR2 FQNEAQ. The CDR3 is CASSIQTSGRGPDTQYF. CDR3 DNA: TGTGCCAGCAGCATTCAGACTAGCGGGAGAGGACCAGATACGCAGTATTTT. Drawing the rest from reference TRBV7-8 and TRBJ2-3, the complete variable domain is GAGVSQSPRYKVAKRGQDVALRCDPISGHVSLFWYQQALGQGPEFLTYFQNEAQLDKSGLPSDRFFAERPEGSVSTLKIQRTQQEDSAVYLCASSIQTSGRGPDTQYFGPGTRLTVL.

This clonotype was seen just once. The chain is built from TRBV7-8 and TRBJ2-7; D could derive from TRBD1 or TRBD2 (5 bases each). This CDR3 comprises 14 residues. Germline CDR1 SGHVS, CDR2 FQNEAQ. Trimming pared 5 bases from V and 3 bases from J, leaving 14 bases between. CDR3 sequence reads: CASSPEGRYYEQYF. CDR3 nucleotides: TGTGCCAGCAGCCCAGAGGGACGGTACTACGAGCAGTACTTC.

The gene calls are TRBV4-1 and TRBJ2-1; 12 nucleotides agree with TRBD2. V trimming: 11 bases; J trimming: 7 bases; junction bases outside the gene matches: 12. This CDR3 spans 15 amino acids. The germline CDR1 and CDR2 sequences are MGHRA and YSYEKL. CDR3 residues: CASRRLAGVRNEQFF. Here the CDR3 DNA reads TGCGCCTCGCGGAGACTAGCGGGAGTGAGGAATGAGCAGTTCTTC.

This clonotype was counted at least ten times. The rearrangement links TRBV20-1 to TRBJ2-3; 14 bases fit TRBD2. This CDR3 has 17 amino acids. The V gene end was trimmed by 0 bases and the J gene end by 5 bases; junction bases not matched to a gene: 7. The germline V gene encodes CDR1 DFQATT and CDR2 SNEGSKA (reference sequence). The CDR3 sequence is CSARDWGLAGVQDTQYF. CDR3 in DNA: TGCAGTGCTAGAGATTGGGGACTAGCGGGAGTGCAAGATACGCAGTATTTT.

This clonotype was detected a few times. V and J are TRBV6-5 and TRBJ2-6; D is uncertain. Looked up from germline, CDR1 is MNHEY and CDR2 is SVGAGI. Trimming took off 0 bases at V and 1 base at J, with 10 bases between the two ends. The CDR3 loop spans 17 amino acids. CDR3 residues: CASSYSTRRSGANVLTF. The CDR3 nucleotides read TGTGCCAGCAGTTACTCTACCCGGCGGTCTGGGGCCAACGTCCTGACTTTC.